This T cell receptor beta chain was retrieved from a study of blood T cell repertoires in COVID-19. Turning to the study itself: COVID-19 samples collected from the United States, Italy and Spain covered acute and convalescent phases.

Sequencing used immunoSEQ multiplex PCR; TCRdb keeps in-frame clones, though not all of them. The data show approximately 58,000 clones, approximately 80% seen once. V lost 6 bases and J 4 bases, leaving 15 bases between the germline ends. The length of the CDR3 is 14 residues. Germline V gives CDR1 MNHEY, CDR2 SVGAGI. The chain employs TRBV6-5 and TRBJ1-2, with D tentatively TRBD1 (5 bases). This TCR was recovered from a man aged 55 to 69 with COVID-19, enrolled during active disease. Input material: peripheral blood. The CDR3 spells CASRQPGGAYGYTF. The CDR3 DNA follows: TGTGCCAGCAGGCAGCCGGGGGGAGCCTATGGCTACACCTTC.